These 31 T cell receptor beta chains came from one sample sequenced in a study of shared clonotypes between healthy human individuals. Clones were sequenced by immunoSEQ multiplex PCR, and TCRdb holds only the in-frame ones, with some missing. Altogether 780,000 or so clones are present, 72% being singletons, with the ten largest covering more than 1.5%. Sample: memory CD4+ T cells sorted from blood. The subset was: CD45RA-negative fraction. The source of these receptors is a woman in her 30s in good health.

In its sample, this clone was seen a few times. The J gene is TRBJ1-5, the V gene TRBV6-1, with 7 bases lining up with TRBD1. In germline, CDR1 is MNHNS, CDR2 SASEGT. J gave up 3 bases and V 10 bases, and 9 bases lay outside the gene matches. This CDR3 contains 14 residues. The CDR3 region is CATLGQVSNQPQHF. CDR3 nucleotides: TGTGCCACCTTAGGACAGGTGTCCAATCAGCCCCAGCATTTT.

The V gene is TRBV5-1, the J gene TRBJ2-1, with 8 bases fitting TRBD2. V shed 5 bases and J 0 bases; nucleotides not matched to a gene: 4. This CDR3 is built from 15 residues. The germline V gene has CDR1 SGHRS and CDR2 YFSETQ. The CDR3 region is CASRTSASSYNEQFF. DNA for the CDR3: TGCGCCAGCAGGACTAGCGCGAGCTCCTACAATGAGCAGTTCTTC.

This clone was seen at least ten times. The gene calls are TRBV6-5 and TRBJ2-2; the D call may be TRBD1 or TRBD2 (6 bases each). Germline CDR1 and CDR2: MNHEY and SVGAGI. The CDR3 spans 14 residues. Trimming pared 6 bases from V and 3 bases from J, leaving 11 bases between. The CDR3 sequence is CASRVRGDTGELFF. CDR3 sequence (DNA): TGTGCCAGCAGGGTTAGGGGGGACACCGGGGAGCTGTTTTTT.

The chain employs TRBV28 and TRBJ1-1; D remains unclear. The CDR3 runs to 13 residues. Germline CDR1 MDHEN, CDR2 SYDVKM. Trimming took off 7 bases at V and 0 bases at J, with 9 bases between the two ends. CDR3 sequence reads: CASTLLMNTEAFF. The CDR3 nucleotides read TGTGCCAGCACACTTCTCATGAACACTGAAGCTTTCTTT.

The CDR3 nucleotides read TGCGCCAGCAGCCAAGAAGGGGCCCAAACGTACGAGCAGTACTTC. Protein sequence: CASSQEGAQTYEQYF. V gene TRBV4-1 combines with J gene TRBJ2-7; D perhaps matches TRBD1 (5 bases). The CDR3 is 15 residues long. Germline loops: CDR1 MGHRA, CDR2 YSYEKL. With 0 bases removed from V and 4 bases from J, the gap between germline ends came to 13 bases.

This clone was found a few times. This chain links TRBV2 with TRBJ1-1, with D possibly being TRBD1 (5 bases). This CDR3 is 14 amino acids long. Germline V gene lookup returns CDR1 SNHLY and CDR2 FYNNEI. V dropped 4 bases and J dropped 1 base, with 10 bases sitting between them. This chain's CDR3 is CASSAHRTNTEAFF. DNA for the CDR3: TGTGCCAGCAGTGCGCACAGGACGAACACTGAAGCTTTCTTT.

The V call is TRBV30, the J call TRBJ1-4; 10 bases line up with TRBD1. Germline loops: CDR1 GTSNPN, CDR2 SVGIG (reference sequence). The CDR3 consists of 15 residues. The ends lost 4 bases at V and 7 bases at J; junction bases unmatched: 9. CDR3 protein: CAWTRQGASTEKLFF. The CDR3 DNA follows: TGTGCCTGGACCCGACAGGGGGCCTCGACTGAAAAACTGTTTTTT.

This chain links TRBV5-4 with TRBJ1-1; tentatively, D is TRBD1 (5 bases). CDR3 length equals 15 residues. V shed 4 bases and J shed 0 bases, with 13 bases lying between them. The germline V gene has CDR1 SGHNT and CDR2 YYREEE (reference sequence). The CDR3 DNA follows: TGTGCCAGCAGCCCAACCTGGGGGATGAACACTGAAGCTTTCTTT. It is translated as CASSPTWGMNTEAFF. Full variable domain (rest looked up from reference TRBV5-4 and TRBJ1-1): ETGVTQSPTHLIKTRGQQVTLRCSSQSGHNTVSWYQQALGQGPQFIFQYYREEENGRGNFPPRFSGLQFPNYSSELNVNALELDDSALYLCASSPTWGMNTEAFFGQGTRLTVV.

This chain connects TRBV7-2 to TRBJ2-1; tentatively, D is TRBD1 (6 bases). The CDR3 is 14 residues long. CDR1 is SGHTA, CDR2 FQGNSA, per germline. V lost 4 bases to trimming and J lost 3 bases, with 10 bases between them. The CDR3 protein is CASSYRDLYNEQFF. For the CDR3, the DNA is TGTGCCAGCAGCTACAGGGACCTCTACAATGAGCAGTTCTTC. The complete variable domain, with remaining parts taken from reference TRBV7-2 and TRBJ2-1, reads GAGVSQSPSNKVTEKGKDVELRCDPISGHTALYWYRQSLGQGLEFLIYFQGNSAPDKSGLPSDRFSAERTGGSVSTLTIQRTQQEDSAVYLCASSYRDLYNEQFFGPGTRLTVL.

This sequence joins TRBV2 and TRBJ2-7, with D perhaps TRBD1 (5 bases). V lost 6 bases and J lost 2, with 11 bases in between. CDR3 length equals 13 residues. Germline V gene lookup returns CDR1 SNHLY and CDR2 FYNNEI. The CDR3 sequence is CASRQTAAYEQYF. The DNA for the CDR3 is TGTGCCAGCAGGCAGACAGCAGCCTACGAGCAGTACTTC.

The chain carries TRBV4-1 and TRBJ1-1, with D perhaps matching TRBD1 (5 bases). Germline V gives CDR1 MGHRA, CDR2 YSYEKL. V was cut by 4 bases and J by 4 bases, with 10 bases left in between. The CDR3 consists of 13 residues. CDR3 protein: CASSRGPGTEAFF. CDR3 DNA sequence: TGCGCCAGCAGCCGGGGACCGGGCACTGAAGCTTTCTTT.

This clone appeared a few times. The CDR3 here is CASSQERLASTDTQYF. For the CDR3, the DNA is TGCGCCAGCAGCCAAGAACGACTAGCGAGCACAGATACGCAGTATTTT. This chain uses TRBV4-1 with TRBJ2-3; 8 nucleotides align to TRBD2. CDR1 is MGHRA, CDR2 YSYEKL, per germline. V gave up 0 bases and J gave up 0 bases; unmatched junction bases: 2. The CDR3 totals 16 residues.

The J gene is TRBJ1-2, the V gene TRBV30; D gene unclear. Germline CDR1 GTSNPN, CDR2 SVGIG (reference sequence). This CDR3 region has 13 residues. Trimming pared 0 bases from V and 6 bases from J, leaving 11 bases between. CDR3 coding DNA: TGTGCCTGGAGTGTATCCGGTAGCGATGGCTACACCTTC. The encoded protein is CAWSVSGSDGYTF.

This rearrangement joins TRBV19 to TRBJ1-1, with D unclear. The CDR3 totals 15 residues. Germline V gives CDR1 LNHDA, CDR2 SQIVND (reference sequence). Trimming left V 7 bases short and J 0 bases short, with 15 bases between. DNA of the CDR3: TGTGCCAGTAAAAACCGGGGTTTCATGAACACTGAAGCTTTCTTT. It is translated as CASKNRGFMNTEAFF. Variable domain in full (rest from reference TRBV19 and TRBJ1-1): DGGITQSPKYLFRKEGQNVTLSCEQNLNHDAMYWYRQDPGQGLRLIYYSQIVNDFQKGDIAEGYSVSREKKESFPLTVTSAQKNPTAFYLCASKNRGFMNTEAFFGQGTRLTVV.

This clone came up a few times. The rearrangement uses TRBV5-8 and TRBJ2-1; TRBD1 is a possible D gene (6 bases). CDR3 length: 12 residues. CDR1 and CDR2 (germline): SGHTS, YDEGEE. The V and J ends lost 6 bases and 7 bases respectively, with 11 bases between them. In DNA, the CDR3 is TGTGCCAGCAAGCTTAGGGGGAATGAGCAGTTCTTC. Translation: CASKLRGNEQFF.

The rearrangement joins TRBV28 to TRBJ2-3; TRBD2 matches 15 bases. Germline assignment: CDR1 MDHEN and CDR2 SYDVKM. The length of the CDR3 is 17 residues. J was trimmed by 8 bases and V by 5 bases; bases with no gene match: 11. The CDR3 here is CASSRSGLAGGGGTQYF. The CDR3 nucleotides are TGTGCCAGCAGTCGTTCGGGACTAGCGGGAGGAGGGGGTACGCAGTATTTT.

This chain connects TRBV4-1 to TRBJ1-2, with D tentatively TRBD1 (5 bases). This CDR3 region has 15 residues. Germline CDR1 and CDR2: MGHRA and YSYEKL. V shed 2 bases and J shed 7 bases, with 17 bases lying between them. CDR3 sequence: CASSQPREGRAGYTF. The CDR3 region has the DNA TGCGCCAGCAGCCAACCCAGGGAGGGGAGGGCTGGCTACACCTTC.

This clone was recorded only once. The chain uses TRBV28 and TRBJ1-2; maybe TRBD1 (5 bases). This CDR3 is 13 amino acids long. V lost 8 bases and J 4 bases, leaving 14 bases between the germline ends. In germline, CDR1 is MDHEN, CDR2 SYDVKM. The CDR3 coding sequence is TGTGCCAGCCTCACAGGTGGAAGCTATGGCTACACCTTC. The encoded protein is CASLTGGSYGYTF.

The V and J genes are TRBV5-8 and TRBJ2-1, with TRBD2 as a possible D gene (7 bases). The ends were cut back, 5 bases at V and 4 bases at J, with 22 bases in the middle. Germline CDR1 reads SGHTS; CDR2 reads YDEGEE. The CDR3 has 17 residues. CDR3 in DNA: TGTGCCAGCAGACCCCGGGGAGGGGGATGGGGATACAATGAGCAGTTCTTC. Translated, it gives CASRPRGGGWGYNEQFF.

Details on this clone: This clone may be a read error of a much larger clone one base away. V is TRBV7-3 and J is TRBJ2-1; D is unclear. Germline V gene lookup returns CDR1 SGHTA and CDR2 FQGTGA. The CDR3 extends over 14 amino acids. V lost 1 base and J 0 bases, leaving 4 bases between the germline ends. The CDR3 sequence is CASSLRSSYNEQFF. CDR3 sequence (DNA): TGTGCCAGCAGCTTAAGGAGCTCCTACAATGAGCAGTTCTTC.

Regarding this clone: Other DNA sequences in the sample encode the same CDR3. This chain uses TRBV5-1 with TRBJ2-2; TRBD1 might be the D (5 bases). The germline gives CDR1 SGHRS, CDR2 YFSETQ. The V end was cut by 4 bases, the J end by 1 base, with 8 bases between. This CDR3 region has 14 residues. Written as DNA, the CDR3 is TGCGCCAGCAGCCTCGGACAGAACACCGGGGAGCTGTTTTTT. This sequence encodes CASSLGQNTGELFF.

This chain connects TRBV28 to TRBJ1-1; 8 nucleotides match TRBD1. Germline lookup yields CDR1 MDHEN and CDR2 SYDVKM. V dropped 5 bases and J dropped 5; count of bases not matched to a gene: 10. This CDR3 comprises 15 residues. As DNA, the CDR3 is TGTGCCAGCAGTACACTTCAGGGGGCGGGAACTGAAGCTTTCTTT. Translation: CASSTLQGAGTEAFF.

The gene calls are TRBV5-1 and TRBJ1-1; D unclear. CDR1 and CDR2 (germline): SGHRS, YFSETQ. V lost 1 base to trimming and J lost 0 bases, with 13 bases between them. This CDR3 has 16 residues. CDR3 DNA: TGCGCCAGCAGCTTGTCCCCAGGACGGGTGAACACTGAAGCTTTCTTT. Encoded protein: CASSLSPGRVNTEAFF.

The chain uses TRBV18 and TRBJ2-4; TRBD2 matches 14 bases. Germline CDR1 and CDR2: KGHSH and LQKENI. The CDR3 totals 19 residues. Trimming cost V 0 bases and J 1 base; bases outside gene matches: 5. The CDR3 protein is CASSPPGLAGGWAKNIQYF. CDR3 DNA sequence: TGTGCCAGCTCACCACCAGGACTAGCGGGAGGATGGGCCAAAAACATTCAGTACTTC. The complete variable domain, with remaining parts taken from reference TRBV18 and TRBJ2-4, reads NAGVMQNPRHLVRRRGQEARLRCSPMKGHSHVYWYRQLPEEGLKFMVYLQKENIIDESGMPKERFSAEFPKEGPSILRIQQVVRGDSAAYFCASSPPGLAGGWAKNIQYFGAGTRLSVL.

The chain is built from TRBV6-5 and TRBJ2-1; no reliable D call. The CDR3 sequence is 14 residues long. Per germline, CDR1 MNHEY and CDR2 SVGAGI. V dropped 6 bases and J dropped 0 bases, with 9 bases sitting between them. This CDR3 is CASSRMSSYNEQFF. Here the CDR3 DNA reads TGTGCCAGCAGCCGGATGAGCTCCTACAATGAGCAGTTCTTC.

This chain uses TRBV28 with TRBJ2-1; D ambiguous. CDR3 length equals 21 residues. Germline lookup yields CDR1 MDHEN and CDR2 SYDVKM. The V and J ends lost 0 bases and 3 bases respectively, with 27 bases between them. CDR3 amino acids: CASSLWIAPSRDANHYNEQFF. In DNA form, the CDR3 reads TGTGCCAGCAGTTTATGGATTGCCCCAAGCCGTGACGCGAATCACTACAATGAGCAGTTCTTC.

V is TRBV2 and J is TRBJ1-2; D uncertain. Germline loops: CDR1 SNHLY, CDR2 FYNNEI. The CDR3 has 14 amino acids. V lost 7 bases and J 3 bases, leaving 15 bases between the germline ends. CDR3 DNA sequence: TGTGCCAGCATAAGCAACAACCTCGACTATGGCTACACCTTC. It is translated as CASISNNLDYGYTF. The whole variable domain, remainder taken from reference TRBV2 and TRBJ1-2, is EPEVTQTPSHQVTQMGQEVILRCVPISNHLYFYWYRQILGQKVEFLVSFYNNEISEKSEIFDDQFSVERPDGSNFTLKIRSTKLEDSAMYFCASISNNLDYGYTFGSGTRLTVV.

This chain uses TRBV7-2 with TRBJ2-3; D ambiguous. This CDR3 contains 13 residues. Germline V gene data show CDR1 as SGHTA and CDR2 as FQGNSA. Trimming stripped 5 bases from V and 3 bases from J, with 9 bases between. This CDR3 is CASSGRVTDTQYF. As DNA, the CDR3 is TGTGCCAGCAGCGGACGGGTTACAGATACGCAGTATTTT.

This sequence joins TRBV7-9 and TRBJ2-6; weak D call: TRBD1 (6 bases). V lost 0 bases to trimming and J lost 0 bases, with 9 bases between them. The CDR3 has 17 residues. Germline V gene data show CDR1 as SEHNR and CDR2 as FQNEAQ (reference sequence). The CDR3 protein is CASSLAGHYSGANVLTF. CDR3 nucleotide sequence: TGTGCCAGCAGCTTAGCGGGACATTACTCTGGGGCCAACGTCCTGACTTTC.

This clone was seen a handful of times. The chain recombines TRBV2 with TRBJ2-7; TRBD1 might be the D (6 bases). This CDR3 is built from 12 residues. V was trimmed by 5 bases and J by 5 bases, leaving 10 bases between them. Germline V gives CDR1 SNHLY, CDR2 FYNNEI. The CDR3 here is CASSRQANEQYF. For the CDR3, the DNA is TGTGCCAGCAGTCGACAGGCAAACGAGCAGTACTTC.

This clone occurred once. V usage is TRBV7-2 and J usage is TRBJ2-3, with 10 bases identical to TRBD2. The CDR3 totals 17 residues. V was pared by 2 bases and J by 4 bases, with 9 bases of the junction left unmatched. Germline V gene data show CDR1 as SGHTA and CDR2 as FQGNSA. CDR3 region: CASSLMGLAGVADTQYF. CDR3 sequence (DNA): TGTGCCAGCAGCTTAATGGGGCTAGCGGGAGTTGCAGATACGCAGTATTTT. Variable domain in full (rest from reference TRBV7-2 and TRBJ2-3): GAGVSQSPSNKVTEKGKDVELRCDPISGHTALYWYRQSLGQGLEFLIYFQGNSAPDKSGLPSDRFSAERTGGSVSTLTIQRTQQEDSAVYLCASSLMGLAGVADTQYFGPGTRLTVL.